This TCR beta chain came from a study of tumor-infiltrating lymphocytes in glioblastoma multiforme. Trimming took 2 bases from V and 4 from J, leaving 9 bases between them. Germline V gene lookup returns CDR1 MNHNS and CDR2 SASEGT. CDR3 length: 14 residues. TCR beta libraries were built from RNA through three nested multiplex PCR rounds using modified ARM-PCR. Via MiXCR, TCRdb re-called the multiplex PCR reads, giving one row per CDR3 protein. The table shows more than 13,000 distinct CDR3 sequences, with over 55% occurring only once. General study points: T cells were not sorted into functional subsets.

Notes on this clonotype: The antigen remains undetermined.

Sequenced input: brain tumor tissue. The sequence was obtained from a male donor with glioblastoma. This chain connects TRBV6-1 to TRBJ2-1; D is unclear. This chain's CDR3 is CASSELTNYNEQFF. CDR3 bases: TGTGCCAGCAGTGAATTGACAAATTACAATGAGCAGTTCTTC.